This TCR beta chain was identified during a study of CD8 T cells in ankylosing spondylitis. Study-wide points: Ankylosing spondylitis blood seemed to carry a telltale TCR beta motif made of about 8 highly homologous variants. Some of the motif variants had earlier been found in reactive arthritis patients' fluid and blood. Disease-linked clones reportedly showed significant enrichment in matched ankylosing spondylitis synovial fluid.

As the method for making TCR beta libraries, quantitative 5'-RACE with molecular barcodes was used. A single record per CDR3 protein comes from TCRdb applying MiXCR to the 5' RACE reads. The top ten clones hold around 0.58% of a sample with about 250,000 distinct CDR3 sequences, about 24% of them seen once. There are 15 residues in the CDR3. Per the germline V gene, CDR1 is SGHRS and CDR2 is YFSETQ. On this clonotype itself: The target antigen is unknown. This may be a read error: a much more frequent sequence differs by one nucleotide.

Sequenced sample: blood, either unsorted or a sorted T cell fraction (not recorded which). The TCR comes from a male donor with ankylosing spondylitis or in good health (not recorded which). V is TRBV5-1 and J is TRBJ2-3; no clear D gene. The CDR3 protein is CASTPLLVSADTQCF. The CDR3 DNA follows: TGCGCCAGCACCCCTTTGTTAGTGTCCGCAGATACGCAGTGTTTT.